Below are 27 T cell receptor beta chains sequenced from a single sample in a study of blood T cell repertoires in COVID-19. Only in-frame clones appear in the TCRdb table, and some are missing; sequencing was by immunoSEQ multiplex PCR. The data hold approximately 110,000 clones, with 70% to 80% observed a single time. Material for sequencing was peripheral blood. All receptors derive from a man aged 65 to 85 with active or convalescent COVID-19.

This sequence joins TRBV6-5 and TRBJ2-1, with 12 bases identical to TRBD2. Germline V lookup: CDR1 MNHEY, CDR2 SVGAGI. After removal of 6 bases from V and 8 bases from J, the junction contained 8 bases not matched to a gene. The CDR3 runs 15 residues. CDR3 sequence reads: CASRPPSGRAHEQFF. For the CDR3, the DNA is TGTGCCAGCAGACCCCCTAGCGGGAGGGCCCATGAGCAGTTCTTC.

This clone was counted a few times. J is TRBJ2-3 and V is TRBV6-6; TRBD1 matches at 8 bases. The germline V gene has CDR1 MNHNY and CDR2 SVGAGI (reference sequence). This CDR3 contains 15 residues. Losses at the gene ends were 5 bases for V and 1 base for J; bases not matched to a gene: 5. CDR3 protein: CASSPIRGRTDTQYF. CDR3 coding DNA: TGTGCCAGCAGTCCGATCAGGGGGCGCACAGATACGCAGTATTTT.

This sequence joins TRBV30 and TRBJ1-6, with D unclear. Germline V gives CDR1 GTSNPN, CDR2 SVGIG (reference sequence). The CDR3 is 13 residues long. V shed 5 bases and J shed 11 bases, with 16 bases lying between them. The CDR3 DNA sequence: TGTGCCTGGGCCCTTGACAAGACAACACCCCTCCACTTT. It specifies CAWALDKTTPLHF.

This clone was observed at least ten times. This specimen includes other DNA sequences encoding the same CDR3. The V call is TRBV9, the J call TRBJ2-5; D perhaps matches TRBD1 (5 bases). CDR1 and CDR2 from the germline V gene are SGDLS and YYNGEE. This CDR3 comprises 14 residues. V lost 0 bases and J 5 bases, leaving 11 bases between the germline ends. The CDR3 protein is CASSVGLRQETQYF. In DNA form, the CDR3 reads TGTGCCAGCAGCGTAGGTCTGAGACAGGAGACCCAGTACTTC.

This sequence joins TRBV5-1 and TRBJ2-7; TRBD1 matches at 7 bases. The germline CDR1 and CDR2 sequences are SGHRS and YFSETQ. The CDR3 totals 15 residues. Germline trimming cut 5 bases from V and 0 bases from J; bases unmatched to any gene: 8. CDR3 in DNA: TGCGCCAGCAGGAGGGACAGACAGAGCTCCTACGAGCAGTACTTC. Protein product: CASRRDRQSSYEQYF.

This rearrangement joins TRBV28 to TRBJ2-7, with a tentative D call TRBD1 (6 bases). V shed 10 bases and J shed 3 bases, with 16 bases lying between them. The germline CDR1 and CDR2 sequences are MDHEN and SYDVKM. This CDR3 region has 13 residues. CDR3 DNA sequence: TGTGCCATAACCTCGGACAGCTTCTACGAGCAGTACTTC. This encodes CAITSDSFYEQYF.

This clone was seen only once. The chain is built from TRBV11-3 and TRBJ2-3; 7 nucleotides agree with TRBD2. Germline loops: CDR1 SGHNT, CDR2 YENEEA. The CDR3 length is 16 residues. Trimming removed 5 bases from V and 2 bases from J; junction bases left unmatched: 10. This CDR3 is CASSAGTNKVTDTQYF. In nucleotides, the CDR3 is TGTGCCAGCAGCGCCGGGACTAATAAGGTCACAGATACGCAGTATTTT.

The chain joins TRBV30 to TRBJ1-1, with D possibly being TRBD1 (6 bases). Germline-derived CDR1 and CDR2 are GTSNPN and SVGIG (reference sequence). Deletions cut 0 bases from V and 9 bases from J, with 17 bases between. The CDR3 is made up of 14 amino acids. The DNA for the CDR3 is TGTGCCTGGAGTGTATCCAGGACAGTTGGGAAAGCTTTCTTT. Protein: CAWSVSRTVGKAFF. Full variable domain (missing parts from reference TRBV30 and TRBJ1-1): SQTIHQWPATLVQPVGSPLSLECTVEGTSNPNLYWYRQAAGRGLQLLFYSVGIGQISSEVPQNLSASRPQDRQFILSSKKLLLSDSGFYLCAWSVSRTVGKAFFGQGTRLTVV.

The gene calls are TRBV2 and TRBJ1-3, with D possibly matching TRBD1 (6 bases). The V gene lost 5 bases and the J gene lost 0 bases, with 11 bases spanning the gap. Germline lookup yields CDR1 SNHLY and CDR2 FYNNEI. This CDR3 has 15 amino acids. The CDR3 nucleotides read TGTGCCAGCAGTCTTACAGGGACCTCTGGAAACACCATATATTTT. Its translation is CASSLTGTSGNTIYF.

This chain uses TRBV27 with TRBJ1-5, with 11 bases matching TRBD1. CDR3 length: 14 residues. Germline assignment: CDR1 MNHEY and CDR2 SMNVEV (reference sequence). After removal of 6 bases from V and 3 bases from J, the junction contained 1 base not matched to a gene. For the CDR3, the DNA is TGTGCCAGCAGGGACAGGGGGCTCAATCAGCCCCAGCATTTT. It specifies CASRDRGLNQPQHF.

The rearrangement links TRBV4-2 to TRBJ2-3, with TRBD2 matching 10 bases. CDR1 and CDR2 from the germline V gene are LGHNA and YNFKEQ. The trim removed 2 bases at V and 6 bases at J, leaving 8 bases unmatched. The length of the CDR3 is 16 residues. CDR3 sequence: CASSQRSGGAWDTQYF. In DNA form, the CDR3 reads TGTGCCAGCAGCCAAAGAAGCGGGGGGGCCTGGGATACGCAGTATTTT.

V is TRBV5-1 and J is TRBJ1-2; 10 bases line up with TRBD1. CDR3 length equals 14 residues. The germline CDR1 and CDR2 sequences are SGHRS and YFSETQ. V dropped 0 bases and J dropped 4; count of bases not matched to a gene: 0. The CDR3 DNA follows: TGCGCCAGCAGCTTGGGGACAGGGGGCTATGGCTACACCTTC. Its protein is CASSLGTGGYGYTF.

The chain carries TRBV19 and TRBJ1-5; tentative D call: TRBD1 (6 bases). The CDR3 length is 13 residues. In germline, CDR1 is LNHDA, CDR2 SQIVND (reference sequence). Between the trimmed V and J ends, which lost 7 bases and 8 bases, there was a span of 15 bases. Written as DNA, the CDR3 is TGTGCCAGTAACTTACAGGGAATCGAGCCCCAGCATTTT. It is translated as CASNLQGIEPQHF.

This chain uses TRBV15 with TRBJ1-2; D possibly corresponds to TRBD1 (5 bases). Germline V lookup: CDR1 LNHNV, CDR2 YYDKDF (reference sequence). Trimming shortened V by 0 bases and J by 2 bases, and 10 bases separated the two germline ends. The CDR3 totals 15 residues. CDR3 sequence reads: CATSRDVGANYGYTF. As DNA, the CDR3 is TGTGCCACCAGCAGAGATGTAGGGGCGAACTATGGCTACACCTTC.

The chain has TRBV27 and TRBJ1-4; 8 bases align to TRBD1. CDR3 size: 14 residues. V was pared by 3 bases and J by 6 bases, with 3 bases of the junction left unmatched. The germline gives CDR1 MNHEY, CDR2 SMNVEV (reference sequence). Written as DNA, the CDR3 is TGTGCCAGCAGTTTCAGGACAGGGCATGAAAAACTGTTTTTT. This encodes CASSFRTGHEKLFF.

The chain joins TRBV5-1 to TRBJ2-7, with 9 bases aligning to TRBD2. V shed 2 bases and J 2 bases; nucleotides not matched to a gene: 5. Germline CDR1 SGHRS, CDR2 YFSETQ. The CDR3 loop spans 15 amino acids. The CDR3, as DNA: TGCGCCAGCAGCTTCTCTAGCGGGACCACCTACGAGCAGTACTTC. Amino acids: CASSFSSGTTYEQYF. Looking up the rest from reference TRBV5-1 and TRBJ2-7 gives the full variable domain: KAGVTQTPRYLIKTRGQQVTLSCSPISGHRSVSWYQQTPGQGLQFLFEYFSETQRNKGNFPGRFSGRQFSNSRSEMNVSTLELGDSALYLCASSFSSGTTYEQYFGPGTRLTVT.

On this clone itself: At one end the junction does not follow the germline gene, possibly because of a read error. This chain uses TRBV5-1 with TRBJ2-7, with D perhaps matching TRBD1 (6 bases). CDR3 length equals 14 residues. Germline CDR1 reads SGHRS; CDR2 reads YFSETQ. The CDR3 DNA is TGCGCCAGCAGTTTGGGACACGGCGACTACGAGCAGTACTTC. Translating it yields CASSLGHGDYEQYF.

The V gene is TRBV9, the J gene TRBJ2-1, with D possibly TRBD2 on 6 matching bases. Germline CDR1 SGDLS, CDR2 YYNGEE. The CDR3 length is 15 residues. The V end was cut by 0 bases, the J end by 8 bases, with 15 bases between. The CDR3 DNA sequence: TGTGCCAGCAGCGTAGAAGTGCAGGGAGGAGATGAGCAGTTCTTC. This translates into CASSVEVQGGDEQFF.

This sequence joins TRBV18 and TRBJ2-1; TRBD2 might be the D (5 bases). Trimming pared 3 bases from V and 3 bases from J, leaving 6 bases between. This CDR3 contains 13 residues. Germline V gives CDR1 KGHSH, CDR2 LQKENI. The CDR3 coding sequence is TGTGCCAGCTCACCCCGGGACTACAATGAGCAGTTCTTC. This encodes CASSPRDYNEQFF.

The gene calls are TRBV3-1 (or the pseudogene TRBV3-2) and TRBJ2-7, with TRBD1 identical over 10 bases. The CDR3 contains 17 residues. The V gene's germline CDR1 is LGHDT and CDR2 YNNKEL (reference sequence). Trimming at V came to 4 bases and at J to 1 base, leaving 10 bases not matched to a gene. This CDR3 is CASSPGTGATQSYEQYF. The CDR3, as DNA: TGTGCCAGCAGCCCCGGGACAGGGGCCACCCAATCCTACGAGCAGTACTTC.

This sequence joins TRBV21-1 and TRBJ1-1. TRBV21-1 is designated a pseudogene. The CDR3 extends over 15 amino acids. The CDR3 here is CASSKGEMLNTEAFF. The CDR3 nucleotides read TGTGCCAGCAGCAAAGGGGAGATGCTGAACACTGAAGCTTTCTTT.

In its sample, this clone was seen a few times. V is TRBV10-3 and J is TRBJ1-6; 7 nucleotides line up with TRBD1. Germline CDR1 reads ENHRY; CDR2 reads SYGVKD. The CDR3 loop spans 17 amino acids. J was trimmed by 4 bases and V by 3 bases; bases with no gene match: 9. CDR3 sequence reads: CAISDPRGGAYNSPLHF. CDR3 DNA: TGTGCCATCAGTGACCCGAGAGGGGGCGCGTATAATTCACCCCTCCACTTT.

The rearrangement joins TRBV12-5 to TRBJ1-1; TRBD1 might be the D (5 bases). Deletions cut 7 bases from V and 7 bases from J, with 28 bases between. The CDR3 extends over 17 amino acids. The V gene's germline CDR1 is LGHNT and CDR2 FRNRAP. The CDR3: CASANPPIRDLIGEAFF. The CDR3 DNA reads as TGTGCTAGTGCCAACCCCCCCATCAGGGACTTGATTGGTGAAGCTTTCTTT.

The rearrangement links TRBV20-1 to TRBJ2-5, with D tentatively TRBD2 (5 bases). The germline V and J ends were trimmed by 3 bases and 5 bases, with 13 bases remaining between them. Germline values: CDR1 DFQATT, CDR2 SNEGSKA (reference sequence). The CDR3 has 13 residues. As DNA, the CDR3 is TGCAGTGCTAGTGTTAGTTCGGGGGAGACCCAGTACTTC. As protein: CSASVSSGETQYF.

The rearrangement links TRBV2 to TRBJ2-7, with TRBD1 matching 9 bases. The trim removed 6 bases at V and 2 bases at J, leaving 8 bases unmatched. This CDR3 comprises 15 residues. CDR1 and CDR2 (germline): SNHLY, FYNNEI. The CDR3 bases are TGTGCCAGCAGGCCCGGGACAGGGTTTACCTACGAGCAGTACTTC. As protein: CASRPGTGFTYEQYF.

The CDR3: CASCPNPGSLGTEAFF. The CDR3 coding sequence is TGTGCCAGCTGTCCAAACCCGGGGAGTTTGGGGACTGAAGCTTTCTTT. The chain combines TRBV28 with TRBJ1-1, with D hard to call. CDR1 is MDHEN, CDR2 SYDVKM, per germline. Trimming shortened V by 8 bases and J by 5 bases, and 24 bases separated the two germline ends. This CDR3 spans 16 amino acids.

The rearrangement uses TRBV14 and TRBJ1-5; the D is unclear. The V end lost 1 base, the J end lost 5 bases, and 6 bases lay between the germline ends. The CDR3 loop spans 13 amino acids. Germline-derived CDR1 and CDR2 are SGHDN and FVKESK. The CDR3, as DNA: TGTGCCAGCAGCCAAGGCAGTTATCAGCCCCAGCATTTT. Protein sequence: CASSQGSYQPQHF.